Each of the 21 T cell receptor beta chains below was sequenced from the same sample in a study of early T cells in non-severe SARS-CoV-2 infection. Each CDR3 protein gets one entry after TCRdb re-called the 5' RACE reads with MiXCR. The table lists approximately 50,000 distinct CDR3 sequences, roughly 10% of them singletons. What was sequenced was whole blood. The source of these receptors is an adult who was a healthcare worker with PCR-confirmed SARS-CoV-2 infection or an uninfected control (not recorded which).

This clonotype turned up a few times. The chain uses TRBV19 and TRBJ2-7; D gene ambiguous. V gave up 6 bases and J gave up 8 bases, with 14 bases separating them. The germline gives CDR1 LNHDA, CDR2 SQIVND (reference sequence). This CDR3 contains 12 residues. The CDR3 loop is CASSEDPHKQYF. In nucleotides, the CDR3 is TGTGCCAGTAGCGAAGACCCCCATAAGCAGTACTTC.

The V and J genes are TRBV4-3 and TRBJ2-5; 10 bases align to TRBD2. V lost 3 bases to trimming and J lost 4 bases; unmatched junction nucleotides: 11. The CDR3 is made up of 17 amino acids. Germline V lookup: CDR1 LGHNA, CDR2 YSLEER. CDR3: CASSHYHLAGAAETQYF. The DNA for the CDR3 is TGCGCCAGCAGCCACTACCATCTAGCGGGAGCTGCAGAGACCCAGTACTTC.

This clonotype was counted ten times or more. This chain links TRBV6-2 or TRBV6-3 with TRBJ2-7; D is undetermined. Germline CDR1 and CDR2: MNHEY and SVGEGT. V was cut by 5 bases and J by 4 bases, with 6 bases left in between. This CDR3 is 11 amino acids long. The CDR3 reads CASSPLYEQYF. The CDR3 DNA reads as TGTGCCAGCAGTCCTCTTTACGAGCAGTACTTC.

This clonotype was detected only a few times. V gene TRBV20-1 combines with J gene TRBJ1-1; D gene unclear. The V gene's germline CDR1 is DFQATT and CDR2 SNEGSKA (reference sequence). Trimming left V 3 bases short and J 1 base short, with 24 bases between. The CDR3 spans 18 residues. CDR3 region: CSASGVGGSGDTNTEAFF. The CDR3 bases are TGCAGTGCTAGTGGGGTAGGTGGCTCAGGTGATACGAACACTGAAGCTTTCTTT.

The V call is TRBV18, the J call TRBJ2-7; 8 positions match TRBD1. CDR1 and CDR2 (germline): KGHSH, LQKENI. The CDR3 loop spans 13 amino acids. Trimming at V came to 3 bases and at J to 7 bases, leaving 5 bases not matched to a gene. The CDR3, as DNA: TGTGCCAGCTCACCGGACAGGGCAGGGGAGCAGTACTTC. Amino acids: CASSPDRAGEQYF. Supplemented by reference TRBV18 and TRBJ2-7, the full variable domain reads NAGVMQNPRHLVRRRGQEARLRCSPMKGHSHVYWYRQLPEEGLKFMVYLQKENIIDESGMPKERFSAEFPKEGPSILRIQQVVRGDSAAYFCASSPDRAGEQYFGPGTRLTVT.

The gene calls are TRBV29-1 and TRBJ1-1; unclear D gene. Germline CDR1 is SQVTM and CDR2 is ANQGSEA. This CDR3 is 14 amino acids long. The ends were cut back, 6 bases at V and 1 base at J, with 15 bases in the middle. CDR3 in amino acids: CSVQRGRTNTEAFF. In nucleotides, the CDR3 is TGCAGCGTCCAGAGAGGCAGGACGAACACTGAAGCTTTCTTT.

The chain carries TRBV12-3 or TRBV12-4 and TRBJ2-1; 10 bases line up with TRBD2. Losses at the gene ends were 1 base for V and 5 bases for J; bases not matched to a gene: 8. This CDR3 has 17 amino acids. The CDR3 region is CASSLGLTSGTHNEQFF. DNA of the CDR3: TGTGCCAGCAGTTTAGGGCTAACTAGCGGGACCCACAATGAGCAGTTCTTC.

In its sample, this clonotype was seen many times. The rearrangement links TRBV30 to TRBJ1-1, with unresolved D. The CDR3 sequence is 15 residues long. CDR1 is GTSNPN, CDR2 SVGIG, per germline (reference sequence). V was clipped by 3 bases and J by 1 base, with 15 bases between them. The CDR3 spells CAWSAGTPGNTEAFF. CDR3 nucleotides: TGTGCCTGGAGCGCCGGCACTCCCGGGAACACTGAAGCTTTCTTT. Filled out from reference TRBV30 and TRBJ1-1, the complete variable domain reads SQTIHQWPATLVQPVGSPLSLECTVEGTSNPNLYWYRQAAGRGLQLLFYSVGIGQISSEVPQNLSASRPQDRQFILSSKKLLLSDSGFYLCAWSAGTPGNTEAFFGQGTRLTVV.

The table lists this clonotype with a count of one. This rearrangement joins TRBV7-2 to TRBJ2-4; D not resolved. CDR1 is SGHTA and CDR2 is FQGNSA in the germline V gene. Trimming pared 5 bases from V and 9 bases from J, leaving 17 bases between. The length of the CDR3 is 14 residues. CDR3 sequence: CASSPDLYAGIQYF. Written as DNA, the CDR3 is TGTGCCAGCAGCCCCGACCTTTATGCTGGCATTCAGTACTTC.

This clonotype was recorded at least ten times. This sequence joins TRBV28 and TRBJ1-1; D uncertain. The CDR3 has 12 amino acids. From germline, CDR1 is MDHEN and CDR2 SYDVKM. V was pared by 6 bases and J by 11 bases, with 16 bases between. The CDR3: CASSARARMAFF. CDR3 in DNA: TGTGCCAGCAGCGCCCGGGCGAGGATGGCTTTCTTT.

This clonotype was observed many times. The chain links TRBV20-1 to TRBJ2-3; TRBD2 aligns across 7 bases. This CDR3 is built from 14 residues. V was clipped by 1 base and J by 2 bases; unmatched bases: 3. Per the germline V gene, CDR1 is DFQATT and CDR2 is SNEGSKA (reference sequence). In DNA form, the CDR3 reads TGCAGTGCTAGAGCTGGGACTAACACAGATACGCAGTATTTT. Translating gives CSARAGTNTDTQYF.

Only a few counts were recorded for this clonotype. V is TRBV18 and J is TRBJ1-5, with no clear D. The germline V gene encodes CDR1 KGHSH and CDR2 LQKENI. V lost 2 bases and J 9 bases, leaving 14 bases between the germline ends. The CDR3 contains 14 residues. CDR3 bases: TGTGCCAGCTCACCAAGTACCCCCGTTGGGCCCCAGCATTTT. It is translated as CASSPSTPVGPQHF.

This clonotype was picked up a small number of times. This chain uses TRBV5-1 with TRBJ1-1; D is possibly TRBD1 (6 bases). The CDR3 is made up of 14 amino acids. Trimming took off 0 bases at V and 4 bases at J, with 10 bases between the two ends. The V gene's germline CDR1 is SGHRS and CDR2 YFSETQ. This CDR3 is CASSLGRGSTEAFF. Here the CDR3 DNA reads TGCGCCAGCAGCTTGGGGAGGGGGTCCACTGAAGCTTTCTTT. Drawing the rest from reference TRBV5-1 and TRBJ1-1, the complete variable domain is KAGVTQTPRYLIKTRGQQVTLSCSPISGHRSVSWYQQTPGQGLQFLFEYFSETQRNKGNFPGRFSGRQFSNSRSEMNVSTLELGDSALYLCASSLGRGSTEAFFGQGTRLTVV.

This chain connects TRBV4-2 to TRBJ2-3; 13 bases line up with TRBD2. The CDR3 runs 18 residues. The junction had 10 bases not matched to a gene; V was cut back by 3 bases and J by 4 bases. Germline CDR1 LGHNA, CDR2 YNFKEQ. The CDR3 DNA reads TGTGCCAGCAGCCAGTCCGGGACTAGCGGGACCCGGGCAGATACGCAGTATTTT. Protein sequence: CASSQSGTSGTRADTQYF.

This clonotype showed up many times. The gene calls are TRBV18 and TRBJ2-3; 12 bases agree with TRBD1. Looked up from germline, CDR1 is KGHSH and CDR2 is LQKENI. J was trimmed by 3 bases and V by 3 bases; bases with no gene match: 4. The CDR3 runs to 16 residues. CDR3 residues: CASSPRDRGQTDTQYF. CDR3 sequence (DNA): TGTGCCAGCTCACCGAGGGACAGGGGGCAGACAGATACGCAGTATTTT. Complete variable domain (other parts from reference TRBV18 and TRBJ2-3): NAGVMQNPRHLVRRRGQEARLRCSPMKGHSHVYWYRQLPEEGLKFMVYLQKENIIDESGMPKERFSAEFPKEGPSILRIQQVVRGDSAAYFCASSPRDRGQTDTQYFGPGTRLTVL.

This chain links TRBV11-1 with TRBJ2-2; 11 nucleotides agree with TRBD1. The CDR3 is 16 residues long. V lost 4 bases to trimming and J lost 6 bases; unmatched junction nucleotides: 7. Germline V gene data show CDR1 as SGHAT and CDR2 as FQDESV (reference sequence). The CDR3 sequence: CASSSPGQGVSGELFF. The CDR3 DNA follows: TGTGCCAGCAGCTCTCCGGGACAGGGGGTCTCCGGGGAGCTGTTTTTT.

About this clonotype itself: This may come from a read error, since a much larger clone is one base off. No conserved phenylalanine or tryptophan ends this CDR3, so it is likely a read error. The chain has TRBV20-1 and TRBJ2-1; the D call may be TRBD1 or TRBD2 (5 bases each). Trimming removed 2 bases from V and 13 bases from J, with 18 bases in between. Germline V gene sequence: CDR1 DFQATT, CDR2 SNEGSKA (reference sequence). CDR3 length: 13 residues. The CDR3 nucleotides read TGCAGTGCTAGACTACTTACCGGGACCTCACAGTTCTAC. Protein product: CSARLLTGTSQFY.

The chain recombines TRBV2 with TRBJ2-7; D is unresolved. Germline CDR1 reads SNHLY; CDR2 reads FYNNEI. V was shortened by 0 bases and J by 4 bases, with 10 bases between the two germline ends. The CDR3 is 14 amino acids. The CDR3 loop reads CASSEALEVYEQYF. The CDR3 DNA follows: TGTGCCAGCAGTGAAGCGCTCGAAGTATACGAGCAGTACTTC.

This clonotype occurred a few times. This CDR3 reads CASSTGTGVAQNIQYF. CDR3 in DNA: TGTGCCAGCAGCACCGGGACAGGGGTCGCCCAAAACATTCAGTACTTC. J is TRBJ2-4 and V is TRBV9; 10 bases match TRBD1. V lost 4 bases and J lost 5; bases outside the gene matches: 9. The CDR3 runs 16 residues. From germline, CDR1 is SGDLS and CDR2 YYNGEE.

This clonotype has more than one count but fewer than ten. This rearrangement joins TRBV29-1 to TRBJ2-1, with D possibly TRBD2 on 6 matching bases. This CDR3 has 11 residues. In germline, CDR1 is SQVTM, CDR2 ANQGSEA. The V end lost 6 bases, the J end lost 4 bases, and 7 bases lay between the germline ends. The CDR3 loop reads CSVGGYNEQFF. As DNA, the CDR3 is TGCAGCGTGGGAGGTTACAATGAGCAGTTCTTC.

This clonotype was counted only a few times. This chain connects TRBV7-8 to TRBJ2-3; the match to TRBD1 covers 8 bases. V lost 3 bases, J lost 5 bases, and 4 bases stayed unmatched. From germline, CDR1 is SGHVS and CDR2 FQNEAQ. This CDR3 is built from 14 residues. The CDR3 sequence: CASSFGTGGDTQYF. CDR3 in DNA: TGTGCCAGCAGCTTCGGGACAGGTGGAGATACGCAGTATTTT.